This T cell receptor beta chain was identified during a study of graft-versus-host responses after intestinal transplantation. Study-wide context: Once they had received anti-thymocyte globulin induction, all recipients took tacrolimus and steroids for around 3 years.

On this clone itself: Its antigen remains unknown.

Generated by immunoSEQ multiplex PCR, the TCRdb table keeps only in-frame clones and is missing some. The data show 35,000 to 45,000 clones, around 95% seen once. The length of the CDR3 is 15 residues. V was cut by 1 base and J by 7 bases, with 17 bases left in between. The germline gives CDR1 MGHRA, CDR2 YSYEKL. Study-level points and caveats: There were GvH clones found in recipient marrow, and some of them appeared first in ileum or blood.

The source material was PBMCs, sampled 16 days after intestinal transplant. The V and J genes are TRBV4-1 and TRBJ2-7, with D possibly matching TRBD2 (6 bases). This clonotype was sampled from a human patient who received an intestinal transplant, so some T cells may come from the graft donor. This chain's CDR3 is CASSQVTSFLSEQYF. The CDR3 bases are TGCGCCAGCAGCCAAGTAACTAGCTTTCTCAGTGAGCAGTACTTC.